This is a list of T cell receptor beta chains from one sample in a study of blood T cells in healthy people across ages. TCRdb independently ran MiXCR on the 5' RACE reads; one entry per CDR3 protein. The sample carries about 640,000 distinct CDR3 sequences, roughly 50% recorded once. The sample consisted of blood. These receptors were obtained from a man in his fifties or sixties in good health. Both conserved end residues are part of each CDR3. D genes are given only for firm matches. Expanded clones get a size class; other rows say once, few or many, or leave the size out.

j_gene: TRBJ2-1; v_gene: TRBV20-1; d_gene: NA; abundance: NA; CDR3aa: CSVNPRWASYNEQFF; CDR3nt: TGCAGTGTAAATCCGCGGTGGGCATCCTACAATGAGCAGTTCTTC
j_gene: TRBJ2-1; v_gene: TRBV7-2; d_gene: TRBD1; abundance: NA; CDR3aa: CASSTGTGVRGEQFF; CDR3nt: TGTGCCAGCAGCACCGGGACAGGGGTCAGGGGTGAGCAGTTCTTC
j_gene: TRBJ2-5; v_gene: TRBV20-1; d_gene: TRBD2; abundance: NA; CDR3aa: CSATGRAGKETQYF; CDR3nt: TGCAGTGCTACGGGACGAGCGGGGAAAGAGACCCAGTACTTC
j_gene: TRBJ1-2; v_gene: TRBV6-1; d_gene: NA; abundance: NA; CDR3aa: CASSERFREEGYTF; CDR3nt: TGTGCCAGCAGTGAACGGTTCAGGGAGGAGGGCTACACCTTC
j_gene: TRBJ2-2; v_gene: TRBV9; d_gene: TRBD1; abundance: NA; CDR3aa: CASSVAGTGPYNTGKLFF; CDR3nt: TGTGCCAGCAGCGTAGCCGGGACAGGGCCTTATAACACCGGGAAGCTGTTTTTT
j_gene: TRBJ1-2; v_gene: TRBV6-5; d_gene: TRBD1; abundance: NA; CDR3aa: CASSKTGVNYGYTF; CDR3nt: TGTGCCAGCAGCAAGACAGGGGTTAACTATGGCTACACCTTC
j_gene: TRBJ2-5; v_gene: TRBV20-1; d_gene: NA; abundance: NA; CDR3aa: CSAGAPGTLQETQYF; CDR3nt: TGCAGTGCTGGAGCCCCAGGGACACTCCAAGAGACCCAGTACTTC
j_gene: TRBJ1-1; v_gene: TRBV7-9; d_gene: NA; abundance: many; CDR3aa: CASSLGRDNTEAFF; CDR3nt: TGTGCCAGCAGCTTAGGACGAGACAACACTGAAGCTTTCTTT
j_gene: TRBJ1-2; v_gene: TRBV7-2; d_gene: NA; abundance: NA; CDR3aa: CASSLNINYGYTF; CDR3nt: TGTGCCAGCAGCTTAAACATTAACTATGGCTACACCTTC
j_gene: TRBJ2-1; v_gene: TRBV6-5; d_gene: NA; abundance: few; CDR3aa: CASSYSISGAGYNEQFF; CDR3nt: TGTGCCAGCAGTTACTCGATATCAGGGGCCGGGTACAATGAGCAGTTCTTC
j_gene: TRBJ2-6; v_gene: TRBV5-1; d_gene: NA; abundance: few; CDR3aa: CASSLNGDSGANVLTF; CDR3nt: TGCGCCAGCAGCTTGAACGGAGACTCTGGGGCCAACGTCCTGACTTTC
j_gene: TRBJ1-5; v_gene: TRBV21-1; d_gene: NA; abundance: NA; CDR3aa: CASSLPVRDRDSPQHF; CDR3nt: TGTGCCAGCAGCCTCCCAGTCCGGGACCGAGATTCTCCCCAGCATTTT
j_gene: TRBJ1-2; v_gene: TRBV12-3/TRBV12-4; d_gene: NA; abundance: NA; CDR3aa: CASSPQVDEGYTF; CDR3nt: TGTGCCAGCAGCCCACAGGTTGACGAGGGCTACACCTTC
j_gene: TRBJ2-3; v_gene: TRBV12-3/TRBV12-4; d_gene: TRBD2; abundance: NA; CDR3aa: CASRLAGLGTDTQYF; CDR3nt: TGTGCCAGCAGGCTAGCGGGCTTGGGCACAGATACGCAGTATTTT
j_gene: TRBJ1-2; v_gene: TRBV4-1; d_gene: NA; abundance: NA; CDR3aa: CASSLTPGQTEYGYTF; CDR3nt: TGCGCCAGCAGCCTCACCCCGGGTCAGACAGAATATGGCTACACCTTC
j_gene: TRBJ2-5; v_gene: TRBV20-1; d_gene: NA; abundance: once; CDR3aa: CSAPRQSQETQYF; CDR3nt: TGCAGTGCCCCGAGACAGAGCCAAGAGACCCAGTACTTC
j_gene: TRBJ1-5; v_gene: TRBV30; d_gene: NA; abundance: once; CDR3aa: CASGRDSNQPQHF; CDR3nt: TGTGCCTCGGGCCGGGACAGCAATCAGCCCCAGCATTTT
j_gene: TRBJ2-7; v_gene: TRBV5-1; d_gene: NA; abundance: few; CDR3aa: CASSLSLGTQTYEQYF; CDR3nt: TGCGCCAGCAGCTTGAGTCTAGGGACACAAACCTACGAGCAGTACTTC
j_gene: TRBJ1-1; v_gene: TRBV20-1; d_gene: NA; abundance: once; CDR3aa: CSARADSNTEAFF; CDR3nt: TGCAGTGCTAGGGCAGATTCGAACACTGAAGCTTTCTTT
j_gene: TRBJ1-5; v_gene: TRBV6-6; d_gene: NA; abundance: NA; CDR3aa: CASNQYTVNQPQHF; CDR3nt: TGTGCCAGCAATCAGTACACGGTCAATCAGCCCCAGCATTTT
j_gene: TRBJ1-2; v_gene: TRBV12-3/TRBV12-4; d_gene: NA; abundance: few; CDR3aa: CASSPAGGSYGYTF; CDR3nt: TGTGCCAGCAGCCCCGCGGGCGGAAGCTATGGCTACACCTTC
j_gene: TRBJ2-3; v_gene: TRBV2; d_gene: TRBD1; abundance: NA; CDR3aa: CASFRTGDGDTQYF; CDR3nt: TGTGCCAGCTTCCGGACAGGGGACGGAGATACGCAGTATTTT
j_gene: TRBJ2-1; v_gene: TRBV7-2; d_gene: NA; abundance: few; CDR3aa: CASSLEDLNYNEQFF; CDR3nt: TGTGCCAGCAGCTTAGAGGACTTGAACTACAATGAGCAGTTCTTC
j_gene: TRBJ2-5; v_gene: TRBV4-1; d_gene: TRBD2; abundance: NA; CDR3aa: CASSPSGPLAGVRETQYF; CDR3nt: TGCGCCAGCAGCCCCTCCGGCCCACTAGCGGGGGTTCGTGAGACCCAGTACTTC
j_gene: TRBJ1-5; v_gene: TRBV20-1; d_gene: NA; abundance: NA; CDR3aa: CSARGVSNQPQHF; CDR3nt: TGCAGTGCTAGAGGGGTTAGCAATCAGCCCCAGCATTTT
j_gene: TRBJ1-1; v_gene: TRBV19; d_gene: NA; abundance: few; CDR3aa: CASSRGQGTEAFF; CDR3nt: TGTGCCAGTAGTCGCGGCCAGGGCACTGAAGCTTTCTTT
j_gene: TRBJ2-1; v_gene: TRBV3-1; d_gene: TRBD1; abundance: NA; CDR3aa: CASSQHRDRDYNAQFF; CDR3nt: TGTGCCAGCAGCCAGCACCGGGACAGGGATTACAATGCGCAGTTCTTC
j_gene: TRBJ2-1; v_gene: TRBV11-2; d_gene: NA; abundance: NA; CDR3aa: CASSLGARVINNEQFF; CDR3nt: TGTGCCAGCAGCTTAGGGGCCAGGGTGATTAACAATGAGCAGTTCTTC
j_gene: TRBJ2-2; v_gene: TRBV3-1; d_gene: NA; abundance: NA; CDR3aa: CASRSSGARGSGELFF; CDR3nt: TGTGCCAGCAGGTCCAGCGGAGCAAGGGGGTCCGGGGAGCTGTTTTTT
j_gene: TRBJ2-3; v_gene: TRBV29-1; d_gene: NA; abundance: few; CDR3aa: CSVDLADSRADTQYF; CDR3nt: TGCAGCGTGGACTTAGCGGATAGCCGCGCAGATACGCAGTATTTT
j_gene: TRBJ1-2; v_gene: TRBV7-9; d_gene: TRBD1; abundance: few; CDR3aa: CASSSRTGSHYGYTF; CDR3nt: TGTGCCAGCAGCTCCCGGACAGGGAGTCACTATGGCTACACCTTC
j_gene: TRBJ2-1; v_gene: TRBV11-2; d_gene: TRBD2; abundance: NA; CDR3aa: CASSLATSGGKYNEQFF; CDR3nt: TGTGCCAGCAGCTTAGCGACTAGCGGGGGGAAGTACAATGAGCAGTTCTTC
j_gene: TRBJ1-1; v_gene: TRBV29-1; d_gene: NA; abundance: NA; CDR3aa: CSVAGRRRAEAFF; CDR3nt: TGCAGCGTTGCAGGAAGAAGGAGGGCTGAAGCTTTCTTT
j_gene: TRBJ2-7; v_gene: TRBV7-9; d_gene: TRBD1; abundance: NA; CDR3aa: CASSYSNRGLEQYF; CDR3nt: TGTGCCAGCAGTTATTCAAACAGGGGGCTCGAGCAGTACTTC
j_gene: TRBJ2-3; v_gene: TRBV12-3/TRBV12-4; d_gene: TRBD1; abundance: few; CDR3aa: CASSFDRAVTDTQYF; CDR3nt: TGTGCCAGCAGTTTTGACAGGGCGGTCACAGATACGCAGTATTTT
j_gene: TRBJ1-1; v_gene: TRBV25-1; d_gene: NA; abundance: NA; CDR3aa: CASSELGGGGEAFF; CDR3nt: TGTGCCAGCAGTGAATTGGGAGGGGGGGGTGAAGCTTTCTTT
j_gene: TRBJ2-1; v_gene: TRBV12-3/TRBV12-4; d_gene: TRBD2; abundance: NA; CDR3aa: CASSFGLEYNEQFF; CDR3nt: TGTGCCAGCAGTTTTGGACTAGAATACAATGAGCAGTTCTTC
j_gene: TRBJ2-3; v_gene: TRBV4-1; d_gene: TRBD2; abundance: NA; CDR3aa: CASSPRTGLAGGSSTDTQYF; CDR3nt: TGCGCCAGCAGCCCACGGACGGGACTAGCGGGGGGATCTAGCACAGATACGCAGTATTTT
j_gene: TRBJ2-5; v_gene: TRBV6-1; d_gene: NA; abundance: NA; CDR3aa: CASSDHGRPEGGETQYF; CDR3nt: TGTGCCAGCAGTGACCACGGGAGACCCGAAGGGGGCGAGACCCAGTACTTC
j_gene: TRBJ2-5; v_gene: TRBV3-1; d_gene: TRBD2; abundance: NA; CDR3aa: CASNSRGGAVETQYF; CDR3nt: TGTGCCAGCAATTCCCGCGGGGGGGCCGTTGAGACCCAGTACTTC
j_gene: TRBJ2-3; v_gene: TRBV5-1; d_gene: TRBD2; abundance: once; CDR3aa: CASSSSGTSGPSTDTQYF; CDR3nt: TGCGCCAGCAGCTCCTCCGGGACTAGCGGCCCTAGCACAGATACGCAGTATTTT
j_gene: TRBJ2-6; v_gene: TRBV21-1; d_gene: NA; abundance: NA; CDR3aa: CASSKDAGSGANVLTF; CDR3nt: TGTGCCAGCAGCAAAGATGCGGGCTCTGGGGCCAACGTCCTGACTTTC
j_gene: TRBJ2-5; v_gene: TRBV29-1; d_gene: TRBD1; abundance: NA; CDR3aa: CSVMGTGGSQETQYF; CDR3nt: TGCAGCGTTATGGGGACAGGGGGGAGCCAAGAGACCCAGTACTTC
j_gene: TRBJ1-2; v_gene: TRBV9; d_gene: NA; abundance: few; CDR3aa: CASSAANRPYGYTF; CDR3nt: TGTGCCAGCAGCGCTGCGAACCGACCCTATGGCTACACCTTC
j_gene: TRBJ2-5; v_gene: TRBV20-1; d_gene: TRBD2; abundance: NA; CDR3aa: CSAPSGRGAQETQYF; CDR3nt: TGCAGTGCTCCGTCCGGGCGGGGGGCTCAAGAGACCCAGTACTTC
j_gene: TRBJ2-1; v_gene: TRBV5-1; d_gene: TRBD2; abundance: NA; CDR3aa: CASSLVDSGGSEQFF; CDR3nt: TGCGCCAGCAGCTTGGTCGATAGCGGGGGGTCTGAGCAGTTCTTC
j_gene: TRBJ1-1; v_gene: TRBV20-1; d_gene: NA; abundance: NA; CDR3aa: CSASRSTETFF; CDR3nt: TGCAGTGCCTCGCGGAGCACTGAAACTTTCTTT
j_gene: TRBJ1-2; v_gene: TRBV4-1; d_gene: TRBD1; abundance: NA; CDR3aa: CASSQPRQGRYGYTF; CDR3nt: TGCGCCAGCAGCCAACCCCGACAGGGCCGCTATGGCTACACCTTC
j_gene: TRBJ1-5; v_gene: TRBV12-5; d_gene: NA; abundance: NA; CDR3aa: CASGSGYSNQPQHF; CDR3nt: TGTGCTAGTGGTTCGGGCTATAGCAATCAGCCCCAGCATTTT
j_gene: TRBJ2-5; v_gene: TRBV5-1; d_gene: TRBD2; abundance: NA; CDR3aa: CASSYGLAGVLQETQYF; CDR3nt: TGCGCCAGCAGCTACGGACTAGCGGGGGTCCTTCAAGAGACCCAGTACTTC
j_gene: TRBJ2-5; v_gene: TRBV20-1; d_gene: TRBD2; abundance: NA; CDR3aa: CSARGGSGGVGTQYF; CDR3nt: TGCAGTGCTAGAGGCGGTAGCGGGGGGGTGGGGACCCAGTACTTC
j_gene: TRBJ1-2; v_gene: TRBV4-2; d_gene: TRBD1; abundance: NA; CDR3aa: CASSHERQGLNYGYTF; CDR3nt: TGTGCCAGCAGCCACGAGAGACAGGGCCTAAACTATGGCTACACCTTC
j_gene: TRBJ1-1; v_gene: TRBV28; d_gene: NA; abundance: NA; CDR3aa: CASSSGGTNTEAFF; CDR3nt: TGTGCCAGCAGCTCGGGAGGGACGAACACTGAAGCTTTCTTT
j_gene: TRBJ2-7; v_gene: TRBV29-1; d_gene: TRBD1; abundance: NA; CDR3aa: CSVAGTGDPYEQYF; CDR3nt: TGCAGCGTGGCCGGGACAGGGGATCCCTACGAGCAGTACTTC
j_gene: TRBJ2-1; v_gene: TRBV6-5; d_gene: NA; abundance: NA; CDR3aa: CASSRVQVSEQFF; CDR3nt: TGTGCCAGCAGTAGGGTTCAAGTTAGTGAGCAGTTCTTC
j_gene: TRBJ2-7; v_gene: TRBV20-1; d_gene: NA; abundance: NA; CDR3aa: CSARDRAGTYEQYF; CDR3nt: TGCAGTGCTAGAGATCGGGCGGGGACCTACGAGCAGTACTTC
j_gene: TRBJ2-5; v_gene: TRBV6-1; d_gene: TRBD1; abundance: many; CDR3aa: CASIPGQQETQYF; CDR3nt: TGTGCCAGCATTCCGGGACAGCAAGAGACCCAGTACTTC
j_gene: TRBJ1-1; v_gene: TRBV7-9; d_gene: NA; abundance: NA; CDR3aa: CASSLARVGNTEAFF; CDR3nt: TGTGCCAGCAGCTTAGCGAGGGTGGGGAACACTGAAGCTTTCTTT
j_gene: TRBJ2-3; v_gene: TRBV5-1; d_gene: NA; abundance: few; CDR3aa: CASSSRDPRKDTQYF; CDR3nt: TGCGCCAGCAGCTCTCGGGACCCTCGAAAAGATACGCAGTATTTT
j_gene: TRBJ1-1; v_gene: TRBV5-6; d_gene: NA; abundance: NA; CDR3aa: CAAGGLNTEAFF; CDR3nt: TGTGCCGCGGGGGGGCTGAACACTGAAGCTTTCTTT